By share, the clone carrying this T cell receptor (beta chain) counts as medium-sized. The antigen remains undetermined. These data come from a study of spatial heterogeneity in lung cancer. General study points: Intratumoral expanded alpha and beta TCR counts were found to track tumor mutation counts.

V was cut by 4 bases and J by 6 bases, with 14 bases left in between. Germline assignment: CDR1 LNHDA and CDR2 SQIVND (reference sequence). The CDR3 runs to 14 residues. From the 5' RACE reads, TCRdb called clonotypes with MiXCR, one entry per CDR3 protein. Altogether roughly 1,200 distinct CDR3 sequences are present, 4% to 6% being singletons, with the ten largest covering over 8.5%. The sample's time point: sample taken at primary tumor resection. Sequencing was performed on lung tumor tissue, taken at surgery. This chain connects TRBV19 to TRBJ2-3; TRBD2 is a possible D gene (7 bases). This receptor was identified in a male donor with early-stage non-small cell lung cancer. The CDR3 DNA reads TGTGCCAGTAGTAAGGGGGGGGCATTCGATACGCAGTATTTT. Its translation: CASSKGGAFDTQYF.